The 27 T cell receptor beta chains listed next were all sequenced from one sample in a study of cytomegalovirus exposure and HLA in healthy donors. The PCR was carried out with 60 Vbeta primers and 13 Jbeta primers. Only in-frame clones appear in the TCRdb table, and some are missing; sequencing was by immunoSEQ multiplex PCR. The profile shows approximately 170,000 clones, around three quarters of them singletons. The source material was PBMCs. Receptors originate from a man aged 35-49 years in good health and CMV-seronegative.

The table lists this clone with a few counts. V is TRBV27 and J is TRBJ2-7; 7 bases are shared with TRBD1. After removal of 4 bases from V and 2 bases from J, the junction contained 8 bases not matched to a gene. From germline, CDR1 is MNHEY and CDR2 SMNVEV (reference sequence). This CDR3 comprises 15 residues. CDR3 region: CASSSRDSRPYEQYF. CDR3 nucleotide sequence: TGTGCCAGCAGTTCTAGGGACAGCCGACCCTACGAGCAGTACTTC.

J is TRBJ2-5 and V is TRBV27, with D perhaps matching TRBD2 (7 bases). V was shortened by 1 base and J by 5 bases, with 17 bases between the two germline ends. There are 16 residues in the CDR3. Looked up from germline, CDR1 is MNHEY and CDR2 is SMNVEV (reference sequence). In DNA, the CDR3 is TGTGCCAGCAGTTTATGGGTGGGGGGGCGCGGGGAGACCCAGTACTTC. Its protein product is CASSLWVGGRGETQYF.

The chain uses TRBV14 and TRBJ2-7; TRBD2 might be the D (6 bases). CDR1 is SGHDN, CDR2 FVKESK, per germline. V lost 4 bases, J lost 2 bases, and 15 bases lay in between. The CDR3 has 15 amino acids. CDR3 coding DNA: TGTGCCAGCAGCCCTATCGGTAGCGGAGCCTACGAGCAGTACGTC. Encoded protein: CASSPIGSGAYEQYV.

This chain uses TRBV19 with TRBJ2-6; 9 bases are a match to TRBD1. The germline V gene has CDR1 LNHDA and CDR2 SQIVND (reference sequence). Trimming cost V 3 bases and J 2 bases; bases outside gene matches: 5. The CDR3 length is 17 residues. CDR3 loop: CASSMGDRGAGANVLTF. The CDR3 nucleotides read TGTGCCAGTAGTATGGGAGACAGGGGGGCTGGGGCCAACGTCCTGACTTTC. The variable domain in full, completed from reference TRBV19 and TRBJ2-6, reads DGGITQSPKYLFRKEGQNVTLSCEQNLNHDAMYWYRQDPGQGLRLIYYSQIVNDFQKGDIAEGYSVSREKKESFPLTVTSAQKNPTAFYLCASSMGDRGAGANVLTFGAGSRLTVL.

The J gene is TRBJ2-5, the V gene TRBV2; 7 positions agree with TRBD2. The CDR3 length is 13 residues. Germline lookup yields CDR1 SNHLY and CDR2 FYNNEI. The trim removed 8 bases at V and 2 bases at J, leaving 5 bases unmatched. CDR3 region: CASQREGQETQYF. The DNA for the CDR3 is TGTGCCAGCCAGCGGGAAGGTCAAGAGACCCAGTACTTC.

V and J are TRBV30 and TRBJ1-6, with D perhaps matching TRBD1 (6 bases). This CDR3 has 16 amino acids. Germline CDR1 and CDR2: GTSNPN and SVGIG (reference sequence). Trimming left V 2 bases short and J 8 bases short, with 19 bases between. The CDR3 DNA reads as TGTGCCTGGAGTCGGGAAGGGGCATCAGGGGATTCACCCCTCCACTTT. Translation: CAWSREGASGDSPLHF.

The chain couples TRBV11-2 to TRBJ1-2; unclear D gene. V was trimmed by 2 bases and J by 5 bases, leaving 12 bases between them. Germline CDR1 is SGHAT and CDR2 is FQNNGV. CDR3 length: 14 residues. CDR3 in amino acids: CASSLTTGLYGYTF. In nucleotides, the CDR3 is TGTGCCAGCAGCTTAACGACGGGATTGTATGGCTACACCTTC. The full variable domain, its missing parts supplied by reference TRBV11-2 and TRBJ1-2, is EAGVAQSPRYKIIEKRQSVAFWCNPISGHATLYWYQQILGQGPKLLIQFQNNGVVDDSQLPKDRFSAERLKGVDSTLKIQPAKLEDSAVYLCASSLTTGLYGYTFGSGTRLTVV.

J is TRBJ2-4 and V is TRBV19; D not certain. Germline assignment: CDR1 LNHDA and CDR2 SQIVND (reference sequence). Deletions cut 3 bases from V and 0 bases from J, with 6 bases between. The CDR3 has 14 residues. The CDR3 region is CASSMREAKNIQYF. For the CDR3, the DNA is TGTGCCAGTAGTATGAGAGAAGCCAAAAACATTCAGTACTTC.

This sequence joins TRBV5-4 and TRBJ2-7; the match to TRBD1 covers 8 bases. Trimming took 0 bases from V and 5 from J; bases not matched to a gene: 4. The CDR3 extends over 14 amino acids. CDR1 and CDR2 from the germline V gene are SGHNT and YYREEE (reference sequence). The chain's CDR3 is CASSLGDRSHEQYF. DNA of the CDR3: TGTGCCAGCAGCTTGGGGGACAGGTCTCACGAGCAGTACTTC.

J is TRBJ2-7 and V is TRBV28, with 8 bases matching TRBD1. Unmatched junction bases numbered 6, after V lost 6 bases and J lost 2 bases. Germline CDR1 MDHEN, CDR2 SYDVKM. This CDR3 has 14 amino acids. The CDR3 sequence: CASSTPGQAYEQYF. CDR3 in DNA: TGTGCCAGCAGCACCCCGGGACAGGCCTACGAGCAGTACTTC. The whole variable domain, remainder taken from reference TRBV28 and TRBJ2-7, is DVKVTQSSRYLVKRTGEKVFLECVQDMDHENMFWYRQDPGLGLRLIYFSYDVKMKEKGDIPEGYSVSREKKERFSLILESASTNQTSMYLCASSTPGQAYEQYFGPGTRLTVT.

V is TRBV5-1 and J is TRBJ2-7, with D possibly being TRBD1 (5 bases). Germline CDR1 reads SGHRS; CDR2 reads YFSETQ. Trimming took off 3 bases at V and 4 bases at J, with 17 bases between the two ends. CDR3 length: 15 residues. The CDR3 protein is CASSSFQGLRYEQYV. The CDR3 nucleotides are TGCGCCAGCAGCTCATTCCAGGGTTTGCGGTACGAGCAGTACGTC.

The rearrangement joins TRBV13 to TRBJ2-7; 7 bases line up with TRBD1. The CDR3 runs to 16 residues. Unmatched junction bases numbered 13, after V lost 4 bases and J lost 4 bases. Per the germline V gene, CDR1 is PRHDT and CDR2 is FYEKMQ (reference sequence). The CDR3 DNA sequence: TGTGCCAGCAGCTCAGGGATGAAGAGGGACAGATACGAGCAGTACTTC. Translation: CASSSGMKRDRYEQYF.

V and J are TRBV4-1 and TRBJ2-5; 11 bases match TRBD1. Germline assignment: CDR1 MGHRA and CDR2 YSYEKL. Trimming took 0 bases from V and 6 from J; bases not matched to a gene: 9. The CDR3 spans 17 residues. This CDR3 reads CASSQDPGTGGQKTQYF. The CDR3 DNA reads as TGCGCCAGCAGCCAAGATCCGGGGACAGGGGGGCAGAAGACCCAGTACTTC.

The V gene is TRBV7-3, the J gene TRBJ2-5, with D perhaps matching TRBD2 (5 bases). V lost 9 bases and J 4 bases, leaving 21 bases between the germline ends. The CDR3 sequence is 15 residues long. Germline lookup yields CDR1 SGHTA and CDR2 FQGTGA. CDR3 protein: CASSLGVGLGETQYF. The CDR3 region has the DNA TGTGCCAGTTCACTCGGGGTAGGGTTAGGAGAGACCCAGTACTTC.

V is TRBV12-2 and J is TRBJ2-7; the DNA was not used to check the table's D call, TRBD2. TRBV12-2 counts as a pseudogene. The CDR3 has 18 amino acids. The CDR3 spells CASRLVWPSGEVAYEQYV. The CDR3 region has the DNA TGTGCAAGTCGCTTAGTATGGCCTAGCGGGGAGGTGGCCTACGAGCAGTACGTC.

This rearrangement joins TRBV27 to TRBJ1-5; D is perhaps TRBD1 (6 bases). The CDR3 loop spans 14 amino acids. Germline-derived CDR1 and CDR2 are MNHEY and SMNVEV (reference sequence). V shed 4 bases and J shed 7 bases, with 14 bases lying between them. This chain's CDR3 is CASSSDRFGQPQHF. The CDR3 DNA reads as TGTGCCAGCAGTTCCGACAGGTTTGGACAGCCCCAGCATTTT.

This clone was counted once. CDR3 in amino acids: CASSVEEGAVQYV. CDR3 DNA sequence: TGTGCCAGCAGCGTAGAGGAGGGGGCAGTGCAGTACGTC. The J gene is TRBJ2-7, the V gene TRBV9, with D perhaps matching TRBD1 (7 bases). Germline CDR1 SGDLS, CDR2 YYNGEE. This CDR3 is built from 13 residues. The ends were cut back, 0 bases at V and 9 bases at J, with 13 bases in the middle.

The gene calls are TRBV7-2 and TRBJ2-2; 12 bases align to TRBD1. V lost 3 bases to trimming and J lost 6 bases; unmatched junction nucleotides: 8. Germline V gene lookup returns CDR1 SGHTA and CDR2 FQGNSA. The CDR3 is 17 amino acids. The CDR3 bases are TGTGCCAGCAGCTTCAGGGGGACAGGGGGCGTTTCCGGGGAGCTGTTTTTT. Translating gives CASSFRGTGGVSGELFF.

The CDR3 DNA follows: TGTGCCAGCAGCTTGGCCTGGGGACAGCAGTCACGGCGGTATGAGCAGTTCTTC. Its protein product is CASSLAWGQQSRRYEQFF. J is TRBJ2-1 and V is TRBV5-4, with 7 bases fitting TRBD1. CDR1 and CDR2 (germline): SGHNT, YYREEE (reference sequence). The CDR3 totals 18 residues. V shed 0 bases, J shed 8 bases, and the junction held 17 bases outside the gene matches.

Only a few counts were recorded for this clone. J is TRBJ2-5 and V is TRBV5-1; 10 bases match TRBD2. This CDR3 is built from 15 residues. J gave up 5 bases and V 3 bases, and 7 bases lay outside the gene matches. Germline CDR1 reads SGHRS; CDR2 reads YFSETQ. DNA for the CDR3: TGCGCCAGCAGCTGGCTAGCGGGAGCGGGGGAGACCCAGTACTTC. Amino acids: CASSWLAGAGETQYF.

The V gene is TRBV29-1, the J gene TRBJ1-1; 7 bases fit TRBD1. Looked up from germline, CDR1 is SQVTM and CDR2 is ANQGSEA. Germline trimming cut 6 bases from V and 10 bases from J; bases unmatched to any gene: 17. This CDR3 spans 14 amino acids. DNA for the CDR3: TGCAGCGTGGGGCGCTTGACAGGGAGTGAGGTAGCTTTCTTT. This gives the protein CSVGRLTGSEVAFF.

In nucleotides, the CDR3 is TGTGCCAGCAGTTTCCGACAGGGAAGTCAGCCCCAGCATTTT. The encoded protein is CASSFRQGSQPQHF. The chain joins TRBV28 to TRBJ1-5; 7 nucleotides match TRBD1. There are 14 residues in the CDR3. Germline V CDR1 and CDR2: MDHEN, SYDVKM. With 3 bases clipped from V and 6 bases from J, the junction kept 5 bases outside the gene matches.

This sequence joins TRBV2 and TRBJ2-5; 11 nucleotides agree with TRBD1. This CDR3 region has 14 residues. Losses at the gene ends were 4 bases for V and 5 bases for J; bases not matched to a gene: 3. CDR1 and CDR2 from the germline V gene are SNHLY and FYNNEI. The CDR3 bases are TGTGCCAGCAGTGGGACAGGGGGCTATGAGACCCAGTACTTC. This codes for CASSGTGGYETQYF.

The chain uses TRBV6-5 and TRBJ2-5; D perhaps matches TRBD2 (7 bases). Germline values: CDR1 MNHEY, CDR2 SVGAGI. V lost 8 bases to trimming and J lost 1 base, with 14 bases between them. CDR3 length: 14 amino acids. This CDR3 reads CASSAGASQETQYF. In DNA form, the CDR3 reads TGTGCCAGCTCGGCGGGGGCGAGCCAAGAGACCCAGTACTTC.

This chain uses TRBV5-1 with TRBJ2-7; 9 bases are a match to TRBD1. Unmatched junction bases numbered 12, after V lost 2 bases and J lost 6 bases. The CDR3 has 16 residues. Germline lookup yields CDR1 SGHRS and CDR2 YFSETQ. The CDR3 loop reads CASSFEWGRTGAEQYF. The CDR3 region has the DNA TGCGCCAGCAGCTTCGAATGGGGGAGGACAGGGGCCGAGCAGTACTTC.

In DNA, the CDR3 is TGCGCCAGCAGCTTGTCGGGGCGGGACCTCAATGAGCAGTTCTTC. Residues: CASSLSGRDLNEQFF. The rearrangement uses TRBV5-1 and TRBJ2-1; the D gene is possibly TRBD2 (6 bases). CDR1 and CDR2 from the germline V gene are SGHRS and YFSETQ. The CDR3 totals 15 residues. V was clipped by 1 base and J by 6 bases, with 14 bases between them. The full variable domain, with the rest looked up from reference TRBV5-1 and TRBJ2-1, is KAGVTQTPRYLIKTRGQQVTLSCSPISGHRSVSWYQQTPGQGLQFLFEYFSETQRNKGNFPGRFSGRQFSNSRSEMNVSTLELGDSALYLCASSLSGRDLNEQFFGPGTRLTVL.

The chain joins TRBV5-1 to TRBJ1-5, with a tentative D call TRBD1 (5 bases). CDR3 size: 14 residues. The V end lost 4 bases, the J end lost 2 bases, and 10 bases lay between the germline ends. Per the germline V gene, CDR1 is SGHRS and CDR2 is YFSETQ. The CDR3: CASSAGGGNQPQHF. In nucleotides, the CDR3 is TGCGCCAGCAGCGCCGGGGGGGGCAATCAGCCCCAGCATTTT.